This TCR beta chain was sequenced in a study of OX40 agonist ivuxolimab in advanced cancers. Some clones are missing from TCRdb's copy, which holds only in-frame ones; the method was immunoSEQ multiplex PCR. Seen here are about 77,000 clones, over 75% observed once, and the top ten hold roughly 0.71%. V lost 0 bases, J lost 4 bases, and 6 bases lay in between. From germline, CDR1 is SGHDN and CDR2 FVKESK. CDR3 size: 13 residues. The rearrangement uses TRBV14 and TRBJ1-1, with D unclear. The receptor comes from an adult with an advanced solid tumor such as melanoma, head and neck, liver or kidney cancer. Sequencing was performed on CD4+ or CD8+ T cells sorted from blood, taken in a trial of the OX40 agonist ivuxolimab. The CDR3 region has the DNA TGTGCCAGCAGCCAAGATGAGGGCACTGAAGCTTTCTTT. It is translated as CASSQDEGTEAFF.